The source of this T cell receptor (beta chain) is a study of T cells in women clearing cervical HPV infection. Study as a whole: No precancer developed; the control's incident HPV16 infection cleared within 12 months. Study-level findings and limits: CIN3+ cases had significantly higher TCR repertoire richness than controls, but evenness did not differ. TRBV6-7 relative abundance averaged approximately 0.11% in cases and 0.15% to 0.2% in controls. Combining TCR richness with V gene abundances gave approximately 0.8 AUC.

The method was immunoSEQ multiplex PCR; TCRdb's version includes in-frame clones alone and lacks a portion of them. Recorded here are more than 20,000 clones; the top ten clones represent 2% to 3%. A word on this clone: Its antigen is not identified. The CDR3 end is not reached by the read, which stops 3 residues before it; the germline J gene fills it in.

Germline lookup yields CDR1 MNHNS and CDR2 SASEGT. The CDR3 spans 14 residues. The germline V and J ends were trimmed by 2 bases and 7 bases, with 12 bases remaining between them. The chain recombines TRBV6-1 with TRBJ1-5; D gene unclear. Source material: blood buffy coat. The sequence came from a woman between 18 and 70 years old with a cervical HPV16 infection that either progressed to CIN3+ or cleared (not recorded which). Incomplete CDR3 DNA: TGTGCCAGCAGTGAAATCAGCGGCGAGCAGCCC. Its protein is CASSEISGEQP. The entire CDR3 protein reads CASSEISGEQPQHF.